The source of this T cell receptor beta chain is a study of blood T cell repertoires in COVID-19. At the level of the study: PBMCs, B-cell-depleted T cells, or T cells provided the cDNA or gDNA that made up the material.

CDR1 and CDR2 (germline): ENHRY, SYGVKD. V trimming: 10 bases; J trimming: 2 bases; junction bases outside the gene matches: 14. The CDR3 contains 16 residues. This clone is a singleton in its sample. As handled by the study authors: Reference gene primer amplification in the assay estimated nucleated cell counts. TCRdb's copy holds only in-frame clones and misses some; the assay was immunoSEQ multiplex PCR. From that table come the V and J calls and clone size; the DNA was used to work out D and trimming. The sample comprises some 230,000 clones, approximately 84% of which are singletons, and around 3% rests with the top ten.

The chain combines TRBV10-3 with TRBJ1-2, with 9 positions matching TRBD1. Sequenced material: peripheral blood. The TCR was taken from a man aged 50 to 60 who had recovered from COVID-19. CDR3 in amino acids: CATKKGQGGRNYGYTF. Here the CDR3 DNA reads TGTGCCACCAAGAAGGGACAGGGCGGTCGAAACTATGGCTACACCTTC.